The clone carrying this T cell receptor beta chain was detected once. The junction had 5 bases not matched to a gene; V was cut back by 5 bases and J by 7 bases. There are 13 residues in the CDR3. CDR1 and CDR2 from the germline V gene are SNHLY and FYNNEI. This record comes from a study of blood T cell repertoires in COVID-19. Study information: From the United States, Italy and Spain came samples of acute and convalescent COVID-19.

Methods used by the authors: For nucleated cells, counts were estimated from reference gene primer amplification. Measured with immunoSEQ multiplex PCR; TCRdb has only the in-frame clones, and not every one. V and J calls and clone size come straight from that table; D and trimming were deduced from the DNA. This sample yields 150,000 to 200,000 clones, of which about 91% are seen a single time; approximately 4% belongs to the top ten. Material: peripheral blood. The V call is TRBV2, the J call TRBJ2-1; 7 bases are a match to TRBD2. The receptor was isolated from a woman aged 25 to 39 with acute or convalescent COVID-19. CDR3 sequence (DNA): TGTGCCAGCAGTTGGACTAGGGAGAATGAGCAGTTCTTC. This sequence encodes CASSWTRENEQFF.